These 15 T cell receptor beta chains came from one sample sequenced in a study of blood T cell repertoires in COVID-19. Sequencing was performed with immunoSEQ multiplex PCR; in TCRdb, only in-frame clones are kept and a portion is missing. The table lists 50,000 to 70,000 clones, 75% to 80% of them singletons. The source material was peripheral blood. The receptors shown here come from a man between 50 and 59 years old with active or convalescent COVID-19.

The gene calls are TRBV5-1 and TRBJ2-7; TRBD1 aligns across 7 bases. Germline CDR1 and CDR2: SGHRS and YFSETQ. V shed 0 bases, J shed 2 bases, and the junction held 2 bases outside the gene matches. The length of the CDR3 is 14 residues. CDR3 coding DNA: TGCGCCAGCAGCTTGGCCGGGACAGCCTACGAGCAGTACTTC. It encodes CASSLAGTAYEQYF. The full variable domain, with the rest looked up from reference TRBV5-1 and TRBJ2-7, is KAGVTQTPRYLIKTRGQQVTLSCSPISGHRSVSWYQQTPGQGLQFLFEYFSETQRNKGNFPGRFSGRQFSNSRSEMNVSTLELGDSALYLCASSLAGTAYEQYFGPGTRLTVT.

This clone was detected once. In DNA form, the CDR3 reads TGTGCCAGCTCACTGGGAGCGGGGGAAGAGACCCAGTACTTC. This codes for CASSLGAGEETQYF. The gene calls are TRBV18 and TRBJ2-5, with TRBD2 matching 8 bases. Germline loops: CDR1 KGHSH, CDR2 LQKENI. The CDR3 extends over 14 amino acids. V dropped 4 bases and J dropped 3; count of bases not matched to a gene: 4. Variable domain in full (rest from reference TRBV18 and TRBJ2-5): NAGVMQNPRHLVRRRGQEARLRCSPMKGHSHVYWYRQLPEEGLKFMVYLQKENIIDESGMPKERFSAEFPKEGPSILRIQQVVRGDSAAYFCASSLGAGEETQYFGPGTRLLVL.

This chain connects TRBV5-6 to TRBJ2-3; 11 bases fit TRBD2. V shed 2 bases and J 11 bases; nucleotides not matched to a gene: 13. The CDR3 runs 16 residues. The germline V gene encodes CDR1 SGHDT and CDR2 YYEEEE. Here the CDR3 reads CASSFTTSGSLGLQYF. For the CDR3, the DNA is TGTGCCAGCAGCTTCACTACTAGCGGGAGCCTGGGATTGCAGTATTTT.

V gene TRBV18 combines with J gene TRBJ2-5; 9 bases are a match to TRBD1. The CDR3 extends over 15 amino acids. The V and J ends lost 3 bases and 3 bases, in that order; junction bases with no gene match: 5. Germline V lookup: CDR1 KGHSH, CDR2 LQKENI. The CDR3 DNA follows: TGTGCCAGCTCACCGTACACAGGGGGCGAAGAGACCCAGTACTTC. Translated: CASSPYTGGEETQYF.

In this sample, this clone turned up a few times. The chain carries TRBV10-1 and TRBJ1-6; D unclear. Trimming shortened V by 2 bases and J by 8 bases, and 7 bases separated the two germline ends. The CDR3 is made up of 13 amino acids. Germline lookup yields CDR1 WNHNN and CDR2 SYGVQD (reference sequence). The CDR3 region has the DNA TGCGCCAGCAGTGAGCAGAGGGATTCACCCCTCCACTTT. Translation gives CASSEQRDSPLHF.

The chain joins TRBV5-1 to TRBJ2-5; TRBD2 might be the D (6 bases). V gave up 1 base and J gave up 3 bases, with 13 bases separating them. Germline lookup yields CDR1 SGHRS and CDR2 YFSETQ. CDR3 size: 15 residues. CDR3 nucleotides: TGCGCCAGCAGCTTGTTGAGGACGGGGGAAGAGACCCAGTACTTC. Translation gives CASSLLRTGEETQYF.

This chain links TRBV13 with TRBJ1-1; D may be TRBD1 (6 bases). V was clipped by 0 bases and J by 2 bases, with 7 bases between them. Germline CDR1 reads PRHDT; CDR2 reads FYEKMQ (reference sequence). CDR3 length equals 14 residues. The DNA for the CDR3 is TGTGCCAGCAGCTTAGGCAGGGGTAACACTGAAGCTTTCTTT. Its protein is CASSLGRGNTEAFF.

The chain combines TRBV27 with TRBJ1-4, with D perhaps matching TRBD1 (5 bases). This CDR3 is built from 14 residues. V dropped 5 bases and J dropped 4 bases, with 11 bases sitting between them. Germline lookup yields CDR1 MNHEY and CDR2 SMNVEV (reference sequence). The CDR3 DNA is TGTGCCAGCAGTGGGGCACAGAATAATGAAAAACTGTTTTTT. Residues: CASSGAQNNEKLFF.

This chain links TRBV2 with TRBJ1-4, with D hard to call. Germline assignment: CDR1 SNHLY and CDR2 FYNNEI. With 6 bases removed from V and 7 bases from J, the gap between germline ends came to 15 bases. This CDR3 has 14 amino acids. CDR3 sequence: CASRSQRGGEKLFF. For the CDR3, the DNA is TGTGCCAGCAGATCGCAACGGGGAGGTGAAAAACTGTTTTTT.

This clone was seen only a few times. The V and J genes are TRBV2 and TRBJ1-5, with D uncertain. V was trimmed by 4 bases and J by 4 bases, leaving 8 bases between them. This CDR3 spans 13 amino acids. Germline V gives CDR1 SNHLY, CDR2 FYNNEI. For the CDR3, the DNA is TGTGCCAGCAGTGGACTTCAAAATCAGCCCCAGCATTTT. Translation gives CASSGLQNQPQHF.

This chain uses TRBV7-2 with TRBJ1-5; possibly TRBD1 for D (6 bases). This CDR3 has 13 residues. V lost 6 bases, J lost 4 bases, and 10 bases lay in between. Germline values: CDR1 SGHTA, CDR2 FQGNSA. The CDR3 nucleotides read TGTGCCAGCAGTCCCGACAGGAATCAGCCCCAGCATTTT. Protein product: CASSPDRNQPQHF. The full variable domain, completed using reference TRBV7-2 and TRBJ1-5, is GAGVSQSPSNKVTEKGKDVELRCDPISGHTALYWYRQSLGQGLEFLIYFQGNSAPDKSGLPSDRFSAERTGGSVSTLTIQRTQQEDSAVYLCASSPDRNQPQHFGDGTRLSIL.

This chain uses TRBV7-6 with TRBJ1-1; D ambiguous. Trimming removed 4 bases at V and 4 bases at J, with 13 bases between. Per the germline V gene, CDR1 is SGHVS and CDR2 is FNYEAQ. The CDR3 runs 14 residues. The CDR3 reads CASSSLSVATEAFF. CDR3 coding DNA: TGTGCCAGCAGCTCACTTTCTGTCGCCACTGAAGCTTTCTTT. Full variable domain (rest looked up from reference TRBV7-6 and TRBJ1-1): GAGVSQSPRYKVTKRGQDVALRCDPISGHVSLYWYRQALGQGPEFLTYFNYEAQQDKSGLPNDRFSAERPEGSISTLTIQRTEQRDSAMYRCASSSLSVATEAFFGQGTRLTVV.

Regarding this clone: The same CDR3 arises from other DNA sequences in this sample as well. The chain joins TRBV6-5 to TRBJ2-7, with 10 bases that match TRBD1. Per germline, CDR1 MNHEY and CDR2 SVGAGI. CDR3 length equals 15 residues. Germline trimming cut 3 bases from V and 2 bases from J; bases unmatched to any gene: 4. CDR3 loop: CASSYSGQGTYEQYF. The CDR3 DNA follows: TGTGCCAGCAGTTATTCGGGACAGGGGACCTACGAGCAGTACTTC.

The genes are TRBV19 and TRBJ1-1, with a possible D match to TRBD1 (5 bases). V lost 7 bases and J 0 bases, leaving 9 bases between the germline ends. From germline, CDR1 is LNHDA and CDR2 SQIVND (reference sequence). This CDR3 has 13 residues. CDR3 sequence reads: CASNNRLNTEAFF. CDR3 in DNA: TGTGCCAGTAACAACAGGCTGAACACTGAAGCTTTCTTT.

The table lists this clone with a few counts. The DNA for the CDR3 is TGTGCCAGCAGCTTAGGCGGCGACACTGAAGCTTTCTTT. Translation gives CASSLGGDTEAFF. V and J are TRBV11-2 and TRBJ1-1; no reliable D call. Germline V CDR1 and CDR2: SGHAT, FQNNGV. The CDR3 covers 13 residues. Trimming took 1 base from V and 3 from J, leaving 6 bases between them.